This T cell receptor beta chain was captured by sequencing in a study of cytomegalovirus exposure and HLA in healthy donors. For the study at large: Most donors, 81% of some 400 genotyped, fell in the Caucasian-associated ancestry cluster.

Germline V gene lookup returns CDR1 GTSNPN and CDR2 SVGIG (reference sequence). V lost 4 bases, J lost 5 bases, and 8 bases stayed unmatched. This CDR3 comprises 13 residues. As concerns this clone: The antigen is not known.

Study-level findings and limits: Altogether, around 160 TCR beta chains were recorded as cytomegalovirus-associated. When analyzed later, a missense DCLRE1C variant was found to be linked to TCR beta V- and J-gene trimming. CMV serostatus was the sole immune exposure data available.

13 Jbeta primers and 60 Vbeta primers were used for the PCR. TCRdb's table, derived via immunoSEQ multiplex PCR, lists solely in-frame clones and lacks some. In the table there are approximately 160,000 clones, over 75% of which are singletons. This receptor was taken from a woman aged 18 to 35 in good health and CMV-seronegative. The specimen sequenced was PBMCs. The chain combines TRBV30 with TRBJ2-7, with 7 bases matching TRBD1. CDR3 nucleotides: TGTGCCTGGACTACAGGGGCTATCGACGAGCAGTACTTC. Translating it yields CAWTTGAIDEQYF. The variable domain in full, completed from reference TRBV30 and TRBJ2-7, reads SQTIHQWPATLVQPVGSPLSLECTVEGTSNPNLYWYRQAAGRGLQLLFYSVGIGQISSEVPQNLSASRPQDRQFILSSKKLLLSDSGFYLCAWTTGAIDEQYFGPGTRLTVT.